This TCR beta chain was observed in a study of Graves' ophthalmopathy and Graves' hyperthyroidism. Germline V gene data show CDR1 as MDHEN and CDR2 as SYDVKM. The CDR3 runs 16 residues. V gave up 5 bases and J gave up 4 bases; unmatched junction bases: 11. Exclusion criteria comprised other autoimmune diseases, uncontrolled infections, pregnancy or lactation in patients. Diagnosis used clinical symptoms, serum thyroxine, TRAb, thyroid ultrasound and orbital computed tomography. This clonotype was seen ten or more times. Beta-chain TCR CDR3 regions were amplified from RNA transcripts. HTBI-primed first-round RT-PCR preceded second-round multiplex PCR. TCRdb re-called the multiplex PCR reads with MiXCR, one entry per CDR3 protein. The sample yields over 150,000 distinct CDR3 sequences, 30% to 45% seen once.

The chain combines TRBV28 with TRBJ2-5; 9 nucleotides agree with TRBD1. This clonotype originated in a woman aged 40 to 50 with Graves' ophthalmopathy. What was sequenced was peripheral blood. CDR3 region: CASSQEGQGGGETQYF. DNA for the CDR3: TGTGCCAGCAGTCAAGAGGGACAGGGAGGAGGAGAGACCCAGTACTTC.